The rows below give T cell receptor beta chains drawn from one sample of a study of blood T cell repertoires in COVID-19. Measured with immunoSEQ multiplex PCR; TCRdb has only the in-frame clones, and not every one. The sample includes under 300,000 clones, around 87% of them seen just once. Sample: PBMCs or T cells enriched from blood (not recorded which). These receptors all come from a woman in her 40s with acute COVID-19. CDR3s include the opening cysteine and the closing phenylalanine or tryptophan. A D gene is named only where the DNA matches it firmly. Expanded clones get a size class; other rows say once, few or many, or leave the size out.

d_call	v_call	clone_size	j_call	cdr3_nt	cdr3_aa
.	TRBV7-3	.	TRBJ2-1	TGTGCCAGCAGCCTACGGACAGACAATGAGCAGTTCTTC	CASSLRTDNEQFF
.	TRBV15	.	TRBJ1-6	TGTGCCACCAGCAGAGAAGTTGAGGGAGGGAATTCACCCCTCCACTTT	CATSREVEGGNSPLHF
TRBD1	TRBV19	.	TRBJ2-7	TGTGCCAGTAGTCAACGGACAGGCATACGCTCCTACGAGCAGTACTTC	CASSQRTGIRSYEQYF
.	TRBV18	.	TRBJ1-6	TGTGCCAGCTCACCTACGATTGACAGTACCTCTTCACCCCTCCACTTT	CASSPTIDSTSSPLHF
TRBD1	TRBV18	.	TRBJ1-2	TGTGCCAGCTCAAGGCCACAGGGGAACTATGGCTACACCTTC	CASSRPQGNYGYTF
.	TRBV10-2	.	TRBJ2-1	TGCGCCAGCAGCGGATCCCGGACTACAATAGACAAGCAGTTCTTC	CASSGSRTTIDKQFF
TRBD2	TRBV6-5	.	TRBJ2-1	TGTGCCAGCAGTTACCGACTAGCGAATGAGCAGTTCTTC	CASSYRLANEQFF
TRBD2	TRBV15	.	TRBJ2-1	TGTGCCACCTCAACGCGGGGGGATCGTTCCAATGAGCAGTTCTTC	CATSTRGDRSNEQFF
.	TRBV1	.	TRBJ2-7	TGCACCAGCAGCCAAGGGGGCCCCGCGCAGCGGGACCCATACGAGCAGTACTTC	CTSSQGGPAQRDPYEQYF
TRBD2	TRBV10-3	few	TRBJ2-2	TGTGCCATCAGTGTCTTAAGCGGGAGTTCCACCGGGGAGCTGTTTTTT	CAISVLSGSSTGELFF
TRBD1	TRBV7-3	.	TRBJ2-3	TGTGCCAGCAGCTTGACAGGGGCTAGCACAGATACGCAGTATTTT	CASSLTGASTDTQYF
TRBD2	TRBV19	.	TRBJ2-1	TGTGCCAGTAGCCCACTAGCGGGAGATCTCAATGAGCAGTTCTTC	CASSPLAGDLNEQFF